This record concerns one T cell receptor beta chain sequence. The antigen remains unidentified. This CDR3 has 20 amino acids. CDR1 is SGHRS, CDR2 YFSETQ, per germline. Trimming at V came to 2 bases and at J to 4 bases, leaving 18 bases not matched to a gene. The entry originates in a study of tumor-infiltrating lymphocytes in localized non-small cell lung cancer. Study context: From each patient, both tumor and uninvolved lung, non-adjacent to tumor, were sampled. Study results and limitations: Different pieces of the same tissue were used for each assay. Only some patients had TCR sequencing, depending on available tissue.

TCRdb keeps only in-frame clones here, not all; method: immunoSEQ multiplex PCR. The sample lists over 10,000 clones, around four fifths occurring once. The chain recombines TRBV5-1 with TRBJ2-6; the match to TRBD1 covers 7 bases. The receptor was derived from a human donor with non-small cell lung cancer. Sequencing was done on a sample of uninvolved lung tissue not adjacent to the tumor. This CDR3 is CASSFGWSTSTGSGANVLTF. CDR3 nucleotides: TGCGCCAGCAGCTTTGGGTGGAGTACATCGACAGGGTCGGGGGCCAACGTCCTGACTTTC.